What follows are 29 T cell receptor beta chains derived from one specimen sequenced in a study of blood T cell repertoires in COVID-19. Sequenced by immunoSEQ multiplex PCR; TCRdb stores in-frame clones only, minus some. The sample carries about 90,000 clones, 70% to 90% recorded once. Sample: peripheral blood. These receptors were taken from a man aged 80 or over with active or convalescent COVID-19.

The chain recombines TRBV5-1 with TRBJ1-1, with 10 bases matching TRBD1. This CDR3 has 14 residues. Germline-derived CDR1 and CDR2 are SGHRS and YFSETQ. V was pared by 3 bases and J by 5 bases, with 4 bases of the junction left unmatched. DNA for the CDR3: TGCGCCAGCAGCTGGGGGACAGGGGAGACTGAAGCTTTCTTT. Protein product: CASSWGTGETEAFF.

The chain links TRBV5-6 to TRBJ2-2, with 7 bases lining up with TRBD2. Trimming cost V 4 bases and J 0 bases; bases outside gene matches: 12. CDR1 SGHDT and CDR2 YYEEEE come from the germline V gene. There are 18 residues in the CDR3. This CDR3 reads CASSLLYSGPANTGELFF. Written as DNA, the CDR3 is TGTGCCAGCAGCCTCCTCTATAGCGGGCCCGCGAACACCGGGGAGCTGTTTTTT.

The V call is TRBV5-4, the J call TRBJ1-2; no reliable D call. Germline V gene data show CDR1 as SGHNT and CDR2 as YYREEE (reference sequence). The CDR3 has 13 residues. V was cut by 0 bases and J by 7 bases, with 10 bases left in between. CDR3 sequence reads: CASSLGEPGGYTF. DNA of the CDR3: TGTGCCAGCAGCTTGGGGGAGCCGGGTGGCTACACCTTC.

V gene TRBV6-6 combines with J gene TRBJ1-4; D gene uncertain. The CDR3 totals 15 residues. V lost 4 bases to trimming and J lost 3 bases, with 12 bases between them. Germline V gene lookup returns CDR1 MNHNY and CDR2 SVGAGI (reference sequence). The CDR3 DNA follows: TGTGCCAGCAGTTTTTCCTTGGCAGCTAATGAAAAACTGTTTTTT. Protein product: CASSFSLAANEKLFF.

V is TRBV7-6 and J is TRBJ2-1; the match to TRBD2 covers 8 bases. The CDR3 consists of 15 residues. Germline CDR1 is SGHVS and CDR2 is FNYEAQ. V lost 5 bases and J lost 9; bases outside the gene matches: 12. The CDR3 loop is CASSNPSGRGFEQFF. The CDR3 DNA sequence: TGTGCCAGCAGCAACCCAAGCGGGAGAGGTTTTGAGCAGTTCTTC.

The J gene is TRBJ1-5, the V gene TRBV19; TRBD1 might be the D (5 bases). Per germline, CDR1 LNHDA and CDR2 SQIVND (reference sequence). Trimming stripped 1 base from V and 0 bases from J, with 10 bases between. This CDR3 is built from 16 residues. The CDR3 reads CASSIGTPLSNQPQHF. The CDR3 region has the DNA TGTGCCAGTAGTATAGGGACACCACTTAGCAATCAGCCCCAGCATTTT.

The chain is built from TRBV2 and TRBJ1-5, with 7 nucleotides matching TRBD1. The germline V gene encodes CDR1 SNHLY and CDR2 FYNNEI. The CDR3 runs to 16 residues. J gave up 0 bases and V 5 bases, and 7 bases lay outside the gene matches. The CDR3 loop reads CASSITGASSNQPQHF. The DNA for the CDR3 is TGTGCCAGCAGTATAACAGGGGCCAGTAGCAATCAGCCCCAGCATTTT.

V is TRBV9 and J is TRBJ1-1, with D hard to call. Trimming removed 0 bases at V and 2 bases at J, with 14 bases between. Germline V lookup: CDR1 SGDLS, CDR2 YYNGEE. This CDR3 is 16 amino acids long. The CDR3 protein is CASSVAEAEGNTEAFF. In DNA, the CDR3 is TGTGCCAGCAGCGTAGCTGAGGCGGAGGGTAACACTGAAGCTTTCTTT.

The rearrangement joins TRBV28 to TRBJ1-6; weak D call: TRBD1 (5 bases). CDR3 length equals 14 residues. In germline, CDR1 is MDHEN, CDR2 SYDVKM. V shed 6 bases and J shed 8 bases, with 14 bases lying between them. CDR3 coding DNA: TGTGCCAGCAGCACGAATTCGGGGGATTCACCCCTCCACTTT. Residues: CASSTNSGDSPLHF.

As DNA, the CDR3 is TGTGCCAGCAGCCATGGCCTAGCGTCTAACAATGAGCAGTTCTTC. It is translated as CASSHGLASNNEQFF. The chain has TRBV3-1 (or the pseudogene TRBV3-2) and TRBJ2-1; D is perhaps TRBD2 (6 bases). Trimming pared 3 bases from V and 5 bases from J, leaving 14 bases between. The V gene's germline CDR1 is LGHDT and CDR2 YNNKEL (reference sequence). There are 15 residues in the CDR3.

In this sample, this clone turned up a few times. The V gene is TRBV24-1, the J gene TRBJ1-2; D gene ambiguous. CDR1 is KGHDR and CDR2 is SFDVKD in the germline V gene. Trimming took 9 bases from V and 4 from J, leaving 8 bases between them. The CDR3 extends over 11 amino acids. The CDR3 DNA sequence: TGTGCCACCGGGAGTTCCTATGGCTACACCTTC. It is translated as CATGSSYGYTF.

The chain has TRBV4-1 and TRBJ1-4; 8 positions match TRBD1. The CDR3 is 17 amino acids. V lost 4 bases, J lost 4 bases, and 11 bases stayed unmatched. The V gene's germline CDR1 is MGHRA and CDR2 YSYEKL. The CDR3 reads CASSPRTGSGFNEKLFF. The CDR3, as DNA: TGCGCCAGCAGCCCTCGGACAGGGAGTGGATTTAATGAAAAACTGTTTTTT.

This chain uses TRBV5-6 with TRBJ2-3; D is uncertain. V was pared by 4 bases and J by 1 base, with 16 bases between. This CDR3 spans 16 amino acids. In germline, CDR1 is SGHDT, CDR2 YYEEEE. The CDR3 sequence: CASSLFIARRTDTQYF. DNA of the CDR3: TGTGCCAGCAGCCTTTTCATTGCGCGGCGCACAGATACGCAGTATTTT.

This clone came up a few times. V is TRBV4-2 and J is TRBJ2-1; 8 bases are a match to TRBD2. V was pared by 1 base and J by 5 bases, with 10 bases of the junction left unmatched. The germline V gene has CDR1 LGHNA and CDR2 YNFKEQ. The CDR3 extends over 17 amino acids. This CDR3 is CASSQGPPGTRDNEQFF. The DNA for the CDR3 is TGTGCCAGCAGCCAAGGCCCTCCCGGGACTAGAGACAATGAGCAGTTCTTC.

This sequence joins TRBV5-5 and TRBJ1-6, with D possibly matching TRBD1 (5 bases). V was pared by 4 bases and J by 7 bases, with 15 bases between. This CDR3 is 15 amino acids long. CDR1 is SGHKS, CDR2 YYEKEE, per germline (reference sequence). The CDR3 sequence is CASSPRSGLNSPLHF. In DNA, the CDR3 is TGTGCCAGCAGCCCTCGGTCGGGACTAAATTCACCCCTCCACTTT.

The table lists this clone with a count of one. The V gene is TRBV7-6, the J gene TRBJ2-1; 11 bases agree with TRBD2. The CDR3 is made up of 16 amino acids. Germline CDR1 reads SGHVS; CDR2 reads FNYEAQ. The V segment lost 3 bases and the J segment 5 bases; nucleotides outside the gene matches: 6. The CDR3 here is CASSLQLAGVNNEQFF. The CDR3 DNA follows: TGTGCCAGCAGCTTGCAACTAGCGGGAGTGAACAATGAGCAGTTCTTC. The full variable domain, rest sourced from reference TRBV7-6 and TRBJ2-1, is GAGVSQSPRYKVTKRGQDVALRCDPISGHVSLYWYRQALGQGPEFLTYFNYEAQQDKSGLPNDRFSAERPEGSISTLTIQRTEQRDSAMYRCASSLQLAGVNNEQFFGPGTRLTVL.

This clone was detected only a few times. The chain recombines TRBV29-1 with TRBJ2-7; 9 bases map to TRBD2. This CDR3 comprises 12 residues. CDR1 is SQVTM and CDR2 is ANQGSEA in the germline V gene. After removal of 6 bases from V and 9 bases from J, the junction contained 9 bases not matched to a gene. The CDR3 nucleotides are TGCAGCGTCGGGACTAGCCCATCAGGGCAGTACTTC. Translation: CSVGTSPSGQYF.

V and J are TRBV27 and TRBJ2-1; 8 nucleotides line up with TRBD2. Germline V lookup: CDR1 MNHEY, CDR2 SMNVEV (reference sequence). The CDR3 is 17 residues long. V gave up 4 bases and J gave up 4 bases; unmatched junction bases: 12. The DNA for the CDR3 is TGTGCCAGCAGTTCCCGGCGAGGGGCGGGAGGATACAATGAGCAGTTCTTC. Its translation is CASSSRRGAGGYNEQFF.

The V and J genes are TRBV3-1 (or the pseudogene TRBV3-2) and TRBJ2-7, with TRBD2 matching 12 bases. This CDR3 has 18 amino acids. CDR1 and CDR2 from the germline V gene are LGHDT and YNNKEL (reference sequence). V trimming: 4 bases; J trimming: 4 bases; junction bases outside the gene matches: 14. The DNA for the CDR3 is TGTGCCAGCAGCCTCGGGACAGGGGACGGACTAGCGGGATACGAGCAGTACTTC. Translating gives CASSLGTGDGLAGYEQYF.

This clone has just a few counts. The chain couples TRBV7-2 to TRBJ2-7, with a tentative D call TRBD1 (5 bases). The CDR3 is 13 residues long. CDR1 and CDR2 (germline): SGHTA, FQGNSA. Trimming took off 2 bases at V and 7 bases at J, with 12 bases between the two ends. This CDR3 reads CASSLKGAGEQYF. CDR3 nucleotides: TGTGCCAGCAGCTTAAAAGGGGCCGGGGAGCAGTACTTC.

J is TRBJ1-2 and V is TRBV10-3; 11 positions agree with TRBD1. The CDR3 spans 13 residues. The V gene end was trimmed by 4 bases and the J gene end by 6 bases; junction bases not matched to a gene: 1. From germline, CDR1 is ENHRY and CDR2 SYGVKD. The CDR3 sequence is CAISGTGGDGYTF. The CDR3 DNA follows: TGTGCCATCAGTGGGACAGGGGGCGATGGCTACACCTTC.

The chain uses TRBV4-1 and TRBJ2-7, with 10 bases matching TRBD2. Unmatched junction bases numbered 6, after V lost 5 bases and J lost 2 bases. The CDR3 totals 15 residues. Germline V gives CDR1 MGHRA, CDR2 YSYEKL. CDR3 sequence reads: CASSTRTSGPYEQYF. DNA of the CDR3: TGCGCCAGCAGCACCCGGACTAGCGGCCCCTACGAGCAGTACTTC.

This sequence joins TRBV27 and TRBJ2-1; tentative D call: TRBD1 (5 bases). CDR3 length: 13 amino acids. V was shortened by 2 bases and J by 8 bases, with 10 bases between the two germline ends. Germline loops: CDR1 MNHEY, CDR2 SMNVEV (reference sequence). The CDR3 loop reads CASSLQGQDEQFF. The CDR3 DNA reads as TGTGCCAGCAGTTTACAGGGTCAGGATGAGCAGTTCTTC.

V and J are TRBV6-5 and TRBJ1-1; weak D call: TRBD1 (5 bases). The germline gives CDR1 MNHEY, CDR2 SVGAGI. Between the trimmed V and J ends, which lost 4 bases and 7 bases, there was a span of 19 bases. CDR3 size: 15 residues. In DNA form, the CDR3 reads TGTGCCAGCAGTTCGGCCAGCCTATTTAGGGGTGAAGCTTTCTTT. This codes for CASSSASLFRGEAFF.

This clone appeared a few times. Within the sample, other DNA sequences also encode this same CDR3. CDR3 residues: CASSPGTGVYEQYF. In nucleotides, the CDR3 is TGTGCCAGCAGCCCCGGGACAGGAGTCTACGAGCAGTACTTC. The V call is TRBV3-1 (or the pseudogene TRBV3-2), the J call TRBJ2-7; 8 bases line up with TRBD1. The CDR3 is 14 residues long. Germline CDR1 and CDR2: LGHDT and YNNKEL (reference sequence). The V and J ends lost 4 bases and 3 bases, in that order; junction bases with no gene match: 5.

The chain is built from TRBV7-2 and TRBJ1-5; 8 bases line up with TRBD1. The germline CDR1 and CDR2 sequences are SGHTA and FQGNSA. Trimming cost V 5 bases and J 2 bases; bases outside gene matches: 5. The CDR3 is made up of 15 amino acids. CDR3: CASSRTGNGNQPQHF. In nucleotides, the CDR3 is TGTGCCAGCAGCCGGACAGGGAACGGCAATCAGCCCCAGCATTTT.

The rearrangement joins TRBV4-3 to TRBJ1-4; 8 nucleotides line up with TRBD1. Losses at the gene ends were 1 base for V and 8 bases for J; bases not matched to a gene: 9. This CDR3 has 16 residues. The germline gives CDR1 LGHNA, CDR2 YSLEER. CDR3 DNA: TGCGCCAGCAGCCAAGGGGTATGGACAGGGTCCGAAAAACTGTTTTTT. This codes for CASSQGVWTGSEKLFF.

V gene TRBV30 combines with J gene TRBJ1-2, with D possibly being TRBD1 (5 bases). The CDR3 totals 15 residues. The germline V gene encodes CDR1 GTSNPN and CDR2 SVGIG (reference sequence). V lost 0 bases to trimming and J lost 2 bases, with 13 bases between them. This CDR3 is CAWSVVDKANYGYTF. The CDR3 nucleotides are TGTGCCTGGAGTGTAGTGGACAAGGCCAACTATGGCTACACCTTC.

This clone was picked up one time. The chain uses TRBV5-4 and TRBJ2-1, with D tentatively TRBD1 (5 bases). The CDR3 has 13 residues. The germline gives CDR1 SGHNT, CDR2 YYREEE (reference sequence). Deletions cut 0 bases from V and 10 bases from J, with 11 bases between. CDR3 sequence reads: CASSLVGSGEQFF. Written as DNA, the CDR3 is TGTGCCAGCAGCTTGGTGGGGTCAGGGGAGCAGTTCTTC.